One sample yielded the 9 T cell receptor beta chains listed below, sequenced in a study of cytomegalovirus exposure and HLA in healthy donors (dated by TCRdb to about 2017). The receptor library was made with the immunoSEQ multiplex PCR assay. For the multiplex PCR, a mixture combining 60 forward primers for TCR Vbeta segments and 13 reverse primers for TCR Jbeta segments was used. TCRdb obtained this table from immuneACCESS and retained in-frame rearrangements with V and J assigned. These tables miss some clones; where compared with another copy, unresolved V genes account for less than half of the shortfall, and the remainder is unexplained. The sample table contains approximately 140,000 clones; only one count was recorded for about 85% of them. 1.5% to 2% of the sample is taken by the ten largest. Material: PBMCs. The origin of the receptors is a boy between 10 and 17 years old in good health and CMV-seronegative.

CDR3 DNA: TGTGCCAGCAGCTCCCTCCAGGGTTCTAACTATGGCTACACCTTC. It is translated as CASSSLQGSNYGYTF. This sequence joins TRBV7-2 and TRBJ1-2, with D perhaps matching TRBD1 (5 bases). Between the trimmed V and J ends, which lost 4 bases and 0 bases, there was a span of 12 bases. From germline, CDR1 is SGHTA and CDR2 FQGNSA. This CDR3 is built from 15 residues.

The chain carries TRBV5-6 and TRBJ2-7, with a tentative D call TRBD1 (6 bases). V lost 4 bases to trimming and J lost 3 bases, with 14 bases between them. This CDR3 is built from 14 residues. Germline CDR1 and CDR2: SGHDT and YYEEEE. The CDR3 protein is CASSAPGHSYEQYF. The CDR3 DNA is TGTGCCAGCAGCGCCCCGGGACACAGCTACGAGCAGTACTTC.

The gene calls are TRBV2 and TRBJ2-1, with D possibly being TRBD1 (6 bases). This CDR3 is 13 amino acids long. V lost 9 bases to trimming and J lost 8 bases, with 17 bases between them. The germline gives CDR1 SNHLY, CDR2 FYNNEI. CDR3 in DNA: TGTGCCAGTACAGGGAGATATAGGGATGAGCAGTTCTTC. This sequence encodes CASTGRYRDEQFF.

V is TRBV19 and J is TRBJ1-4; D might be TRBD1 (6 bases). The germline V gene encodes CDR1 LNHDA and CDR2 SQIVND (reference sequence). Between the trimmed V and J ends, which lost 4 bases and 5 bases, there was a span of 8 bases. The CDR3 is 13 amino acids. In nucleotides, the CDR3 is TGTGCCAGTAGTAGGACAGTAAATGAAAAACTGTTTTTT. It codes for CASSRTVNEKLFF.

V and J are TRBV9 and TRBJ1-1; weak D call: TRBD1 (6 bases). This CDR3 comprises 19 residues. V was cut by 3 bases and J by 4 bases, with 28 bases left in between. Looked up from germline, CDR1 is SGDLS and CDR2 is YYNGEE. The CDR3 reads CASSASARAIGGESTEAFF. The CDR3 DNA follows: TGTGCCAGCAGCGCGAGCGCCAGGGCGATAGGGGGGGAAAGCACTGAAGCTTTCTTT.

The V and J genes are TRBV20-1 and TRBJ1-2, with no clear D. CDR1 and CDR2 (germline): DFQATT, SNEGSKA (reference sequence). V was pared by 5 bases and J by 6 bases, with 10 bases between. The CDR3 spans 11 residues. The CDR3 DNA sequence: TGCAGTGCTCTGATGGGAGATGGCTACACCTTC. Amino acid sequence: CSALMGDGYTF.

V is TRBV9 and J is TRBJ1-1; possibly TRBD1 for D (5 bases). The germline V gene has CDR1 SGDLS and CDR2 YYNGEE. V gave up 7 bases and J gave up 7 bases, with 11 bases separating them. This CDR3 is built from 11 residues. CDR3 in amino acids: CASAGGNEAFF. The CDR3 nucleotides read TGTGCCAGCGCTGGGGGGAATGAAGCTTTCTTT.

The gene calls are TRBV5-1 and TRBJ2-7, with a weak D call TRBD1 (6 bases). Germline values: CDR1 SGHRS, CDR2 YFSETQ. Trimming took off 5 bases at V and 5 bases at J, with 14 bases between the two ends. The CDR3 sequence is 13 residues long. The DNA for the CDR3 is TGCGCCAGCAGTCATCACAGGGTAAACGAGCAGTACTTC. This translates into CASSHHRVNEQYF.

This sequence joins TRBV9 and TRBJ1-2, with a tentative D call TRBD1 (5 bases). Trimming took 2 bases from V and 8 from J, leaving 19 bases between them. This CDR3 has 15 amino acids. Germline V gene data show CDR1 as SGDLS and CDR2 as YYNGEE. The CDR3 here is CASSVLTAGREGYTF. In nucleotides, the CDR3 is TGTGCCAGCAGCGTCCTGACAGCAGGGAGGGAAGGCTACACCTTC.